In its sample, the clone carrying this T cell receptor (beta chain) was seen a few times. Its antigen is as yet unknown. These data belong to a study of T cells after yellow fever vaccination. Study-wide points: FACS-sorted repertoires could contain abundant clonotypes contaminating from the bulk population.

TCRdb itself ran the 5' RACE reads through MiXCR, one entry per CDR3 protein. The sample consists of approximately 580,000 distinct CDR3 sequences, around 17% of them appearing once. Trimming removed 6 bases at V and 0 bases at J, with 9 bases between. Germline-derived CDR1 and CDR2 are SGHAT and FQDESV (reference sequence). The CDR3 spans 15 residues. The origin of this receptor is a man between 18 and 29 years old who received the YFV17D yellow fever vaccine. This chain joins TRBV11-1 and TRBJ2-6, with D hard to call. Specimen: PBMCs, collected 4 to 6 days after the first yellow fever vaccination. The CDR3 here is CASSFSASGANVLTF. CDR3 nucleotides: TGTGCCAGCAGTTTCTCCGCCTCTGGGGCCAACGTCCTGACTTTC.